The 28 T cell receptor beta chains given below trace back to one sample, sequenced in a study of CD4 T cells in relation to SARS-CoV-2 and coronaviruses. Data came from immunoSEQ multiplex PCR; TCRdb stores just in-frame clones and leaves some out. The sample contains about 19,000 clones, roughly 77% of which appear only once. The unexposed donors gave CD4+ T cells in about 2011-2018, prior to COVID-19. Isolation of CD4+ T cells took place after less than 11 days in culture. The antigens these receptors bind are not known. The specimen was CD4+ T cells from PBMCs, cultured in vitro. These receptors originate from a human donor in good health.

The V gene is TRBV5-1, the J gene TRBJ1-1; the match to TRBD1 covers 7 bases. Germline CDR1 reads SGHRS; CDR2 reads YFSETQ. V dropped 4 bases and J dropped 3; count of bases not matched to a gene: 6. The CDR3 totals 14 residues. This CDR3 is CASSIGDRYTEAFF. CDR3 bases: TGCGCCAGCAGCATTGGGGACAGATACACTGAAGCTTTCTTT. The whole variable domain, remainder taken from reference TRBV5-1 and TRBJ1-1, is KAGVTQTPRYLIKTRGQQVTLSCSPISGHRSVSWYQQTPGQGLQFLFEYFSETQRNKGNFPGRFSGRQFSNSRSEMNVSTLELGDSALYLCASSIGDRYTEAFFGQGTRLTVV.

The chain has TRBV6-5 and TRBJ1-1; D unresolved. The germline CDR1 and CDR2 sequences are MNHEY and SVGAGI. There are 13 residues in the CDR3. Trimming removed 6 bases at V and 9 bases at J, with 17 bases between. The CDR3 bases are TGTGCCAGCAGCCCAGGACGGCCTGGTCAAGCTTTCTTT. Residues: CASSPGRPGQAFF.

The chain is built from TRBV7-2 and TRBJ2-2; tentative D call: TRBD2 (5 bases). The CDR3 is 13 residues long. Trimming removed 5 bases from V and 4 bases from J, with 8 bases in between. In germline, CDR1 is SGHTA, CDR2 FQGNSA. CDR3: CASSQAGTGELFF. The DNA of the CDR3 is TGTGCCAGCAGCCAGGCGGGCACCGGGGAGCTGTTTTTT. Variable domain in full (rest from reference TRBV7-2 and TRBJ2-2): GAGVSQSPSNKVTEKGKDVELRCDPISGHTALYWYRQSLGQGLEFLIYFQGNSAPDKSGLPSDRFSAERTGGSVSTLTIQRTQQEDSAVYLCASSQAGTGELFFGEGSRLTVL.

The chain employs TRBV27 and TRBJ1-1; the match to TRBD1 covers 9 bases. The CDR3 consists of 15 residues. Germline-derived CDR1 and CDR2 are MNHEY and SMNVEV (reference sequence). CDR3 DNA sequence: TGTGTTTCCCGAACAGGGGGCCCCATGAACACTGAAGCTTTCTTT. It yields the protein CVSRTGGPMNTEAFF.

The chain is built from TRBV6-6 and TRBJ2-5; TRBD1 matches at 7 bases. This CDR3 spans 13 amino acids. Germline trimming cut 5 bases from V and 5 bases from J; bases unmatched to any gene: 5. CDR1 and CDR2 from the germline V gene are MNHNY and SVGAGI (reference sequence). This CDR3 reads CASSRGGAETQYF. DNA of the CDR3: TGTGCCAGCAGTCGAGGGGGCGCGGAGACCCAGTACTTC.

The chain is built from TRBV10-3 and TRBJ1-4; TRBD1 matches at 8 bases. CDR1 is ENHRY, CDR2 SYGVKD, per germline. V trimming: 2 bases; J trimming: 8 bases; junction bases outside the gene matches: 10. This CDR3 has 16 amino acids. The CDR3, as DNA: TGTGCCATCAGTGAGACGCCCGGGACAGGTGGAGAAAAACTGTTTTTT. Amino acid sequence: CAISETPGTGGEKLFF.

The J gene is TRBJ2-2, the V gene TRBV19; 10 nucleotides align to TRBD2. Germline trimming cut 7 bases from V and 5 bases from J; bases unmatched to any gene: 4. The CDR3 is made up of 14 amino acids. The germline V gene encodes CDR1 LNHDA and CDR2 SQIVND (reference sequence). The CDR3 coding sequence is TGTGCCAGTATCGCTAGCGGGAGAACCGGGGAGCTGTTTTTT. Translating it yields CASIASGRTGELFF.

The rearrangement links TRBV5-4 to TRBJ1-2; 9 positions agree with TRBD1. V trimming: 4 bases; J trimming: 2 bases; junction bases outside the gene matches: 3. This CDR3 region has 14 residues. In germline, CDR1 is SGHNT, CDR2 YYREEE (reference sequence). DNA for the CDR3: TGTGCCAGCAGCCCGGACAGGGGAAACTATGGCTACACCTTC. Translation: CASSPDRGNYGYTF.

This clone was detected only a few times. The rearrangement joins TRBV7-3 to TRBJ1-6, with D unclear. The CDR3 spans 13 residues. Germline CDR1 and CDR2: SGHTA and FQGTGA. Trimming left V 4 bases short and J 7 bases short, with 8 bases between. CDR3 in amino acids: CASSYAGNSPLHF. The CDR3 DNA reads TGTGCCAGCAGCTACGCTGGGAATTCACCCCTCCACTTT.

This sequence joins TRBV20-1 and TRBJ1-1; tentatively, D is TRBD1 (6 bases). This CDR3 has 11 residues. CDR1 and CDR2 from the germline V gene are DFQATT and SNEGSKA (reference sequence). With 2 bases removed from V and 5 bases from J, the gap between germline ends came to 6 bases. The CDR3: CSARTGTEAFF. The CDR3 nucleotides are TGCAGTGCTAGAACAGGGACTGAAGCTTTCTTT.

CDR3 region: CASSPIAGGGNEQFF. The CDR3 region has the DNA TGTGCCAGCAGCCCCATAGCGGGAGGGGGCAATGAGCAGTTCTTC. This sequence joins TRBV4-2 and TRBJ2-1, with TRBD2 identical over 11 bases. V shed 4 bases and J 6 bases; nucleotides not matched to a gene: 5. The CDR3 runs 15 residues. Germline V gene lookup returns CDR1 LGHNA and CDR2 YNFKEQ.

The rearrangement links TRBV7-2 to TRBJ1-2, with D uncertain. CDR3 length equals 15 residues. Looked up from germline, CDR1 is SGHTA and CDR2 is FQGNSA. Trimming pared 0 bases from V and 2 bases from J, leaving 10 bases between. CDR3: CASSLARARNYGYTF. In nucleotides, the CDR3 is TGTGCCAGCAGCTTAGCGAGGGCAAGAAACTATGGCTACACCTTC.

The chain joins TRBV6-1 to TRBJ2-7; 8 bases are shared with TRBD1. Germline loops: CDR1 MNHNS, CDR2 SASEGT. There are 15 residues in the CDR3. V shed 3 bases, J shed 4 bases, and the junction held 8 bases outside the gene matches. The DNA for the CDR3 is TGTGCCAGCAGTGAGTGGCGCAGGGGGCCGTACGAGCAGTACTTC. This translates into CASSEWRRGPYEQYF.

V usage is TRBV6-5 and J usage is TRBJ2-1, with TRBD1 as a possible D gene (6 bases). Germline CDR1 MNHEY, CDR2 SVGAGI. The germline V and J ends were trimmed by 7 bases and 3 bases, with 10 bases remaining between them. This CDR3 is built from 13 residues. CDR3 bases: TGTGCCAGCATGACAGGTTACTACAATGAGCAGTTCTTC. Residues: CASMTGYYNEQFF.

J is TRBJ2-1 and V is TRBV13; 8 nucleotides agree with TRBD2. In germline, CDR1 is PRHDT, CDR2 FYEKMQ (reference sequence). J lost 7 bases, V lost 2 bases, and 4 bases had no gene match. There are 14 residues in the CDR3. CDR3 DNA sequence: TGTGCCAGCAGCTTATCTCGCGGGAGGAATGAGCAGTTCTTC. Its translation is CASSLSRGRNEQFF.

The chain has TRBV7-6 and TRBJ2-2; D might be TRBD2 (6 bases). The CDR3 extends over 15 amino acids. CDR1 and CDR2 from the germline V gene are SGHVS and FNYEAQ. Trimming cost V 2 bases and J 3 bases, with 10 bases left between them. As DNA, the CDR3 is TGTGCCAGCAGCTTATGGGGGGAATACACCGGGGAGCTGTTTTTT. Translated, it gives CASSLWGEYTGELFF. The variable domain in full, with the rest retrieved from reference TRBV7-6 and TRBJ2-2, is GAGVSQSPRYKVTKRGQDVALRCDPISGHVSLYWYRQALGQGPEFLTYFNYEAQQDKSGLPNDRFSAERPEGSISTLTIQRTEQRDSAMYRCASSLWGEYTGELFFGEGSRLTVL.

The CDR3 region has the DNA TGTGCCAGCAGCCAAGATTTTAGCGGGATCGAGCAGTACTTC. Translated, it gives CASSQDFSGIEQYF. The chain combines TRBV3-1 (or the pseudogene TRBV3-2) with TRBJ2-7; 8 nucleotides line up with TRBD2. CDR1 LGHDT and CDR2 YNNKEL come from the germline V gene (reference sequence). Losses at the gene ends were 0 bases for V and 6 bases for J; bases not matched to a gene: 4. The CDR3 covers 14 residues.

This clone has a handful of counts. The chain has TRBV27 and TRBJ2-5; TRBD1 matches 12 bases. The CDR3 consists of 15 residues. The V gene's germline CDR1 is MNHEY and CDR2 SMNVEV (reference sequence). The junction had 6 bases not matched to a gene; V was cut back by 5 bases and J by 5 bases. As DNA, the CDR3 is TGTGCCAGCAGTCCGGGGACAGGGGGCGCGGAGACCCAGTACTTC. Translating it yields CASSPGTGGAETQYF.

CDR3: CASSLGQGYNTEAFF. The CDR3, as DNA: TGTGCCAGCAGCTTGGGTCAGGGGTACAACACTGAAGCTTTCTTT. This chain uses TRBV5-4 with TRBJ1-1; D may be TRBD1 (6 bases). V lost 0 bases and J 2 bases, leaving 11 bases between the germline ends. CDR1 and CDR2 (germline): SGHNT, YYREEE (reference sequence). The CDR3 covers 15 residues.

This clone was counted once. This sequence joins TRBV24-1 and TRBJ1-5; possibly TRBD1 for D (5 bases). In germline, CDR1 is KGHDR, CDR2 SFDVKD. Trimming shortened V by 3 bases and J by 7 bases, and 15 bases separated the two germline ends. CDR3 size: 15 residues. CDR3 in amino acids: CATSDPSGPGQPQHF. CDR3 sequence (DNA): TGTGCCACCAGTGATCCCTCAGGGCCAGGGCAGCCCCAGCATTTT.

This chain links TRBV19 with TRBJ1-5; no firm D call. Germline V CDR1 and CDR2: LNHDA, SQIVND (reference sequence). This CDR3 spans 17 amino acids. V shed 7 bases and J shed 0 bases, with 19 bases lying between them. The CDR3 spells CASTVRTTSFSNQPQHF. The CDR3 DNA reads TGTGCCAGTACCGTGAGGACGACAAGCTTTAGCAATCAGCCCCAGCATTTT.

The chain joins TRBV6-5 to TRBJ1-2, with unresolved D. Trimming took 5 bases from V and 6 from J, leaving 10 bases between them. Looked up from germline, CDR1 is MNHEY and CDR2 is SVGAGI. The CDR3 has 12 amino acids. CDR3 region: CASSPRGHGYTF. As DNA, the CDR3 is TGTGCCAGCAGTCCTCGGGGTCATGGCTACACCTTC.

This clone was counted between two and nine times. This chain's CDR3 is CASSEAVTSEQYF. The CDR3 coding sequence is TGTGCCAGCAGTGAAGCAGTGACTTCCGAGCAGTACTTC. The gene calls are TRBV6-1 and TRBJ2-7; D unclear. CDR3 length: 13 residues. The germline V gene has CDR1 MNHNS and CDR2 SASEGT. Trimming removed 0 bases from V and 6 bases from J, with 9 bases in between.

V and J are TRBV2 and TRBJ2-1, with D perhaps TRBD2 (7 bases). Trimming shortened V by 5 bases and J by 9 bases, and 20 bases separated the two germline ends. This CDR3 contains 15 residues. Germline CDR1 SNHLY, CDR2 FYNNEI. The CDR3 DNA sequence: TGTGCCAGCAGTCCCCAAGCGGGGACACTAGGTGAGCAGTTCTTC. Its protein product is CASSPQAGTLGEQFF.

This clone was observed a handful of times. The rearrangement uses TRBV9 and TRBJ2-2; D could derive from TRBD1 or TRBD2 (5 bases each). V gave up 5 bases and J gave up 4 bases, with 15 bases separating them. In germline, CDR1 is SGDLS, CDR2 YYNGEE. The CDR3 has 15 amino acids. CDR3 amino acids: CASSASTGTTGELFF. CDR3 sequence (DNA): TGTGCCAGCAGTGCGTCGACCGGGACCACCGGGGAGCTGTTTTTT.

This clone was seen a handful of times. The chain is built from TRBV29-1 and TRBJ2-7; TRBD2 agrees at 8 bases. Trimming at V came to 7 bases and at J to 3 bases, leaving 8 bases not matched to a gene. Per germline, CDR1 SQVTM and CDR2 ANQGSEA. The CDR3 totals 13 residues. Here the CDR3 DNA reads TGCAGCGCCCTCGAGCGGGAGAGCTACGAGCAGTACTTC. Its translation: CSALERESYEQYF.

The J gene is TRBJ2-2, the V gene TRBV3-1 (or the pseudogene TRBV3-2); 7 positions agree with TRBD1. Germline V gene data show CDR1 as LGHDT and CDR2 as YNNKEL (reference sequence). V shed 2 bases and J 5 bases; nucleotides not matched to a gene: 2. The CDR3 is made up of 14 amino acids. This CDR3 reads CASSQLQGTGELFF. In DNA form, the CDR3 reads TGTGCCAGCAGCCAATTACAGGGGACCGGGGAGCTGTTTTTT.

V gene TRBV14 combines with J gene TRBJ2-3; weak D call: TRBD2 (5 bases). This CDR3 is built from 20 residues. Germline V gives CDR1 SGHDN, CDR2 FVKESK. V was clipped by 4 bases and J by 0 bases, with 26 bases between them. The CDR3 DNA is TGTGCCAGCAGCCGACGAAAGGGCTGGACCGCGGGTTGGAGCACAGATACGCAGTATTTT. This translates into CASSRRKGWTAGWSTDTQYF.